This T cell receptor beta chain was identified in a study of CD8 T cells in ankylosing spondylitis. Note on this clonotype: Its matching antigen is unknown.

Study-level results: Matched synovial fluid from ankylosing spondylitis patients was reported to be enriched for disease-linked clones. Reactive arthritis synovial fluid and blood were previously reported to contain some motif variants. Clones linked to the disease showed a CD8+ phenotype. They occurred at relatively low frequencies in peripheral blood.

MiXCR, applied by TCRdb to the 5' RACE reads, yields one record per CDR3 protein. The repertoire holds a few hundred thousand distinct CDR3 sequences, with 15% to 20% as singletons. Input material: blood, either unsorted or a sorted T cell fraction (not recorded which). This TCR derives from a male donor with ankylosing spondylitis or in good health (not recorded which).

The CDR3 DNA follows: TGTGCCAGCAGTATGTGGACTAGCGGGAGTTCGGAGACCCAGTACTTC. It encodes CASSMWTSGSSETQYF. The rearrangement links TRBV12-3 or TRBV12-4 to TRBJ2-5; 13 bases are a match to TRBD2. V shed 5 bases, J shed 5 bases, and the junction held 8 bases outside the gene matches. The CDR3 has 16 residues.